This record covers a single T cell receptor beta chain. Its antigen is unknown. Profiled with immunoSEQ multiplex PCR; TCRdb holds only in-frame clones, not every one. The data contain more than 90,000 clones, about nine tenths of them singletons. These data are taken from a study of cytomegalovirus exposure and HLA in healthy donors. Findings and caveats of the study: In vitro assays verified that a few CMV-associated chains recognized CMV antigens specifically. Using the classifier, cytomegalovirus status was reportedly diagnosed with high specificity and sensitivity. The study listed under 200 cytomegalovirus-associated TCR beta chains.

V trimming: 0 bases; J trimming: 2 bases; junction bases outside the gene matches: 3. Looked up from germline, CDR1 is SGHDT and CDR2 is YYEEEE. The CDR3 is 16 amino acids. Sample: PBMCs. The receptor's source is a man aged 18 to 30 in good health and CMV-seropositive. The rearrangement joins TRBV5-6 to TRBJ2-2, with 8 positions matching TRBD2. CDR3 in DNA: TGTGCCAGCAGCTTGGCCGGGGGGGTTAACACCGGGGAGCTGTTTTTT. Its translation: CASSLAGGVNTGELFF.